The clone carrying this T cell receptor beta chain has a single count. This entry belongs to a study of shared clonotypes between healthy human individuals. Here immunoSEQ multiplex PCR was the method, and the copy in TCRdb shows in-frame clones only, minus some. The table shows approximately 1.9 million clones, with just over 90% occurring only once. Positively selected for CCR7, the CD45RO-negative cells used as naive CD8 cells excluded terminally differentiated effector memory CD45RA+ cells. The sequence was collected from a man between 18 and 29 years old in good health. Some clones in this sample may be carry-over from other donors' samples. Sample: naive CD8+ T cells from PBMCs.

The CDR3 loop is CASSLFRDRKRNTEAFF. As DNA, the CDR3 is TGTGCCAGCAGCTTGTTCCGGGACAGGAAAAGGAACACTGAAGCTTTCTTT. The chain couples TRBV11-2 to TRBJ1-1, with 8 bases identical to TRBD1. This CDR3 is 17 amino acids long. V lost 3 bases to trimming and J lost 1 base; unmatched junction nucleotides: 10. Germline values: CDR1 SGHAT, CDR2 FQNNGV.